This TCR beta chain stems from a study of cytomegalovirus exposure and HLA in healthy donors. V lost 2 bases to trimming and J lost 5 bases, with 10 bases between them. The CDR3 is 14 residues long. Germline V gene lookup returns CDR1 SGHAT and CDR2 FQNNGV. Assay used: immunoSEQ multiplex PCR; TCRdb lists only in-frame clones, some missing. This sample carries under 60,000 clones, approximately 88% of them seen once, and the ten largest clones take about 7%. As concerns this clone: Its antigen remains unknown.

General observations from the study: Clusters of TCRs from the first cohort tended to co-occur in the roughly 120 validation repertoires (as a later analysis found). Cytomegalovirus-associated status was assigned to approximately 160 TCR beta chains.

The sequence derives from a woman in her 30s in good health and CMV-seronegative. This sequence joins TRBV11-2 and TRBJ2-1, with TRBD1 as a possible D gene (5 bases). Sample: PBMCs. The CDR3 nucleotides are TGTGCCAGCAGCTTATATGAAGGGGACAATGAGCAGTTCTTC. Encoded protein: CASSLYEGDNEQFF.